This TCR beta chain was sequenced during a study of shared clonotypes between healthy human individuals. Findings and caveats of the study: A reduction in generation probabilities was seen for non-shared clonotypes relative to those shared by all four donors.

The CDR3 spans 14 residues. CDR1 and CDR2 (germline): LNHDA, SQIVND (reference sequence). The ends lost 6 bases at V and 5 bases at J; junction bases unmatched: 10. Those who donated were healthy HIV-negative adults, with no recent acute infections or vaccinations reported. The donors, all of them Caucasian adults, lived in Nashville, Tennessee. Profiled with immunoSEQ multiplex PCR; TCRdb holds only in-frame clones, not every one. In the table there are approximately 530,000 clones, almost 97% of which are singletons. As for this clone: Its matching antigen is unknown.

The chain employs TRBV19 and TRBJ2-7, with 7 bases fitting TRBD1. Sequenced sample: naive CD4+ T cells sorted from blood. Stated subset: CD45RA+ positively selected. The receptor was derived from a woman under 40 in good health. The CDR3 nucleotides read TGTGCCAGTAGGTACACCTCGACAGGGAACGAGCAGTACTTC. Its protein product is CASRYTSTGNEQYF. Complete variable domain (other parts from reference TRBV19 and TRBJ2-7): DGGITQSPKYLFRKEGQNVTLSCEQNLNHDAMYWYRQDPGQGLRLIYYSQIVNDFQKGDIAEGYSVSREKKESFPLTVTSAQKNPTAFYLCASRYTSTGNEQYFGPGTRLTVT.